This T cell receptor (beta chain) was identified during a study of cytomegalovirus exposure and HLA in healthy donors. Study outcomes and limitations: Later work associated more than 15,000 TCR beta sequences with HLA alleles at 0.05 false discovery rate. What a later analysis reportedly showed was that an Asian-associated ancestry cluster had fewer N-insertions than the approximately 720-donor mean.

This CDR3 has 13 amino acids. Germline V lookup: CDR1 SGHAT, CDR2 FQDESV (reference sequence). Trimming stripped 2 bases from V and 3 bases from J, with 8 bases between. Points on this clone: Its cognate antigen is unknown.

Donors counted as nominally healthy when sampled, yet unrecorded immune exposures were likely. The PCR employed 60 Vbeta primers together with 13 Jbeta primers. Generated by immunoSEQ multiplex PCR, the TCRdb table keeps only in-frame clones and is missing some. Here the sample spans 140,000 to 150,000 clones, approximately 78% being singletons. The chain joins TRBV11-1 to TRBJ2-7; weak D call: TRBD1 (5 bases). This clonotype originated in a woman aged 40 to 50 in good health and CMV-seropositive. The sample comprised PBMCs. CDR3 in amino acids: CASSLHRFYEQYF. The CDR3 DNA follows: TGTGCCAGCAGCTTACACAGGTTCTACGAGCAGTACTTC.